This T cell receptor (beta chain) emerged from a study of identical twins (dated by TCRdb to 2016 to 2017). Broadly, across the study: TCR alpha and beta repertoires from monozygotic twins, unrelated adults of various ages and cord blood were deep-sequenced to test whether fetal clonotypes persist. To rule out contamination, the twin experiments were replicated at different times with different library preparation protocols.

This clonotype was found a few times. There is no known antigen for this receptor. No quality values exist for individual bases; no much larger clone is one base distant. General findings and caveats noted by the study authors: In monozygotic twins, out-of-frame TCR alpha sharing was systematically underestimated by recombination models, although the models agreed with sharing between unrelated individuals. Compared with coincidental sharing between unrelated individuals, out-of-frame TCR alpha sequences shared between twins had an excess of sequences with low generation probability. Excess twin sharing in beta out-of-frame sequences was weaker because fewer shared sequences lowered the signal-to-noise ratio. Invariant T cells such as MAIT and iNKT could partly confound zero-insertion analyses, though diverse VJ usage argued against this for most clonotypes. Fewer insertions were carried by abundant cord blood beta clonotypes; a weaker similar trend was observed in young adult naive repertoires, while no such trend was observed in memory repertoires. Because the same donors could not be followed over many years, the conclusions relied on cross-sectional statistical analysis.

All donors were healthy Caucasians. The protocol used for the library was 5' RACE. Sequencing took place on an Illumina HiSeq 2000. Template switching introduced a universal primer binding site; the final cDNA contained a unique molecular identifier, enabling accurate counting of TCR cDNA molecules. First-strand cDNA for TCR alpha and beta chains was synthesized from specific primers in the conserved constant-segment region. Each cDNA library was double barcoded, with a SMART-Mk sample barcode plus Illumina barcodes, to control for contamination. TruSeq adapter sequences and Illumina sample barcodes were added in two successive PCR steps. TCR alpha and beta cDNA libraries were sequenced on the Illumina HiSeq platform with custom primers. As for the authors' bioinformatics: Raw reads were processed with MiGEC to extract unique molecular identifiers, and MiXCR was used to determine CDR3 positions. Recombination models were inferred per individual with the repgenHMM and IGoR tools using an EM algorithm. Shared clonotype analysis was performed with the tcR package in R, normalizing sharing by the product of cloneset sizes. To study raw recombination without the effects of thymic and clonal selection, out-of-frame nonproductive sequences were analyzed. TCRdb passed the public sequencing reads through fastp at Q25 and MiXCR, retaining productive beta sequences. Identical CDR3 protein sequences are pooled into one entry, listed with their most common genes and DNA. The authors' filters were not applied to this entry. Here the sample has 1.5 million to 2 million distinct CDR3 sequences; about 30% occur a single time. Approximately 0.29% of the sample goes to the ten largest clones.

Sequencing was done on a sample of cord blood. This sequence originates from a newborn girl in good health.

Read as DNA, the sequence is TGTGCCACCAGTGCCCGGGACAGCAATCAGCCCCAGCATTTT. Translated, this is CATSARDSNQPQHF. The chain was built from TRBV24-1 and TRBJ1-5, with a tentative D gene TRBD1 over 5 matching bases. CDR1 and CDR2 are drawn from the germline V gene: KGHDR, SFDVKD. V lost 5 bases and J lost 1 base; the stretch between them is 8 bases long. Inclusive of the bounding cysteine and phenylalanine, the CDR3 is 14 residues long. Just CDR3 DNA is preserved here, 42 bases in frame from base 1.